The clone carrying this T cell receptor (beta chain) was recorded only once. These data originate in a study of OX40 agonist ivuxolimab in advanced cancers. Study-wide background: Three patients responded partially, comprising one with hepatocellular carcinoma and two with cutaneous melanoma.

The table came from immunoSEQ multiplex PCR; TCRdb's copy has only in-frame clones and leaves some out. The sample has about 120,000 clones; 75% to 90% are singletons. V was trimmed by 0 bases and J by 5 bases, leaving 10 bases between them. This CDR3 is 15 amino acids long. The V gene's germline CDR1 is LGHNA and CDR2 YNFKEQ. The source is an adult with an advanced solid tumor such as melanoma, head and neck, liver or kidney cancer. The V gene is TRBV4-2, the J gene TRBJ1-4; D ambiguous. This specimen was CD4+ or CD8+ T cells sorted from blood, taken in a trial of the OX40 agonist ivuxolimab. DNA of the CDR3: TGTGCCAGCAGCCAAGAGGCCAGAGAGAATGAAAAACTGTTTTTT. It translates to CASSQEARENEKLFF.